The 24 T cell receptor beta chains below were found in one sample sequenced in a study of blood T cell repertoires in COVID-19. This table comes from immunoSEQ multiplex PCR, and its TCRdb copy is limited to in-frame clones, with some not included. The profile covers just over 250,000 clones, with about 86% appearing a single time and roughly 4% taken by the ten largest. Sequencing was carried out using PBMCs or T cells enriched from blood (not recorded which). The receptor set was obtained from a man aged 25 to 45 with acute COVID-19.

The rearrangement links TRBV24-1 to TRBJ1-4; maybe TRBD1 (5 bases). CDR3 length equals 16 residues. Trimming stripped 4 bases from V and 8 bases from J, with 19 bases between. Germline values: CDR1 KGHDR, CDR2 SFDVKD. CDR3 protein: CATSDPAGFGVEKLFF. CDR3 coding DNA: TGTGCCACCAGTGACCCCGCAGGGTTCGGAGTGGAAAAACTGTTTTTT.

The chain recombines TRBV5-4 with TRBJ1-1, with TRBD1 identical over 8 bases. The germline V gene encodes CDR1 SGHNT and CDR2 YYREEE (reference sequence). The J segment lost 0 bases and the V segment lost 3 bases, leaving 1 base of the junction unmatched. The CDR3 is 14 residues long. Here the CDR3 DNA reads TGTGCCAGCAGCTGGGGACAGGTGAACACTGAAGCTTTCTTT. Protein: CASSWGQVNTEAFF.

The rearrangement uses TRBV18 and TRBJ2-3; a possible D gene is TRBD1 (5 bases). The CDR3 runs to 15 residues. Trimming removed 4 bases from V and 3 bases from J, with 14 bases in between. Germline loops: CDR1 KGHSH, CDR2 LQKENI. The CDR3 DNA reads TGTGCCAGCTCACGGGCCTTAGGGGCGACAGATACGCAGTATTTT. Amino acid sequence: CASSRALGATDTQYF.

A single count supports this clone. The chain uses TRBV10-2 and TRBJ1-5; TRBD1 agrees at 7 bases. The germline V gene encodes CDR1 WSHSY and CDR2 SAAADI. The ends lost 7 bases at V and 1 base at J; junction bases unmatched: 1. The CDR3 runs 13 residues. In DNA form, the CDR3 reads TGCGCCAGCACGACAGGGAGCAATCAGCCCCAGCATTTT. The encoded protein is CASTTGSNQPQHF.

The chain links TRBV4-3 to TRBJ1-6, with D unclear. Trimming removed 0 bases at V and 7 bases at J, with 4 bases between. The CDR3 is made up of 13 amino acids. Germline V gene data show CDR1 as LGHNA and CDR2 as YSLEER. In DNA, the CDR3 is TGCGCCAGCAGCCAAGAGAGGAATTCACCCCTCCACTTT. Protein: CASSQERNSPLHF.

The chain recombines TRBV5-5 with TRBJ1-4; 8 nucleotides agree with TRBD1. V dropped 7 bases and J dropped 7; count of bases not matched to a gene: 21. CDR1 is SGHKS, CDR2 YYEKEE, per germline (reference sequence). This CDR3 is 18 amino acids long. CDR3 bases: TGTGCCAGCGCCCCCAGGCCGGACAGGGCACCTTTCGGTGAAAAACTGTTTTTT. Encoded protein: CASAPRPDRAPFGEKLFF.

A single count supports this clone. This sequence joins TRBV5-4 and TRBJ2-5, with 9 bases lining up with TRBD2. Germline CDR1 SGHNT, CDR2 YYREEE (reference sequence). After removal of 1 base from V and 5 bases from J, the junction contained 6 bases not matched to a gene. The CDR3 runs 15 residues. CDR3 nucleotides: TGTGCCAGCAGCTTGTTTGCGGGAGGGGTCGAGACCCAGTACTTC. It encodes CASSLFAGGVETQYF.

The chain links TRBV27 to TRBJ1-5; D remains ambiguous. Trimming stripped 5 bases from V and 7 bases from J, with 15 bases between. The germline V gene encodes CDR1 MNHEY and CDR2 SMNVEV (reference sequence). The CDR3 contains 14 residues. The CDR3 coding sequence is TGTGCCAGCAGTGACCAAATCGGCGGCCAGCCCCAGCATTTT. It encodes CASSDQIGGQPQHF.

V usage is TRBV3-1 (or the pseudogene TRBV3-2) and J usage is TRBJ1-5; 7 nucleotides match TRBD1. Germline V gene lookup returns CDR1 LGHDT and CDR2 YNNKEL (reference sequence). This CDR3 is 14 amino acids long. V lost 4 bases, J lost 2 bases, and 2 bases stayed unmatched. The CDR3, as DNA: TGTGCCAGCAGCCGACAGGGAGGCAATCAGCCCCAGCATTTT. Translation: CASSRQGGNQPQHF.

The gene calls are TRBV7-2 and TRBJ2-1; D is perhaps TRBD2 (7 bases). The germline CDR1 and CDR2 sequences are SGHTA and FQGNSA. The V gene lost 5 bases and the J gene lost 15 bases, with 23 bases spanning the gap. The CDR3 has 14 residues. CDR3 bases: TGTGCCAGCAGCCCGAACCGGGGGGCTAAGGTCCCGTTCTTC. Translating it yields CASSPNRGAKVPFF.

The J gene is TRBJ2-7, the V gene TRBV15; TRBD2 agrees at 7 bases. The J segment lost 1 base and the V segment lost 1 base, leaving 7 bases of the junction unmatched. The CDR3 is 16 residues long. Germline CDR1 and CDR2: LNHNV and YYDKDF (reference sequence). The CDR3, as DNA: TGTGCCACCAGCAGAGTCCTTTTAGCGGGTTCCTACGAGCAGTACGTC. Encoded protein: CATSRVLLAGSYEQYV.

In its sample, this clone was seen once. The chain employs TRBV28 and TRBJ1-2, with a possible D match to TRBD1 (6 bases). Germline assignment: CDR1 MDHEN and CDR2 SYDVKM. CDR3 length: 15 residues. The V and J ends lost 2 bases and 5 bases respectively, with 15 bases between them. The DNA of the CDR3 is TGTGCCAGCAGTTTAGCTTCCCAGGGGAATTATGGCTACACCTTC. Translated, it gives CASSLASQGNYGYTF.

This chain uses TRBV7-9 with TRBJ1-1; D call uncertain. The CDR3 length is 14 residues. Germline V gene data show CDR1 as SEHNR and CDR2 as FQNEAQ (reference sequence). Trimming removed 1 base from V and 6 bases from J, with 12 bases in between. Here the CDR3 DNA reads TGTGCCAGCAGCTTAGTGACGGGGATCGCTGAAGCTTTCTTT. Translation gives CASSLVTGIAEAFF.

This clone was observed a single time. The J gene is TRBJ1-1, the V gene TRBV5-1, with D tentatively TRBD1 (6 bases). The CDR3 contains 14 residues. The V end lost 4 bases, the J end lost 7 bases, and 17 bases lay between the germline ends. Per germline, CDR1 SGHRS and CDR2 YFSETQ. DNA for the CDR3: TGCGCCAGCAGCGACCGACAGGCCCCGATTGAAGCTTTCTTT. Protein: CASSDRQAPIEAFF.

By proportion, this clone is medium-sized. The chain carries TRBV5-5 and TRBJ2-3; tentative D call: TRBD2 (6 bases). The CDR3 runs to 19 residues. V was cut by 5 bases and J by 0 bases, with 25 bases left in between. Germline-derived CDR1 and CDR2 are SGHKS and YYEKEE (reference sequence). The CDR3 DNA sequence: TGTGCCAGCAGTGGATCCGGGACTCCCCCAGATGCGAGCACAGATACGCAGTATTTT. Translated: CASSGSGTPPDASTDTQYF.

The genes are TRBV15 and TRBJ2-4; 10 bases agree with TRBD1. The V segment lost 1 base and the J segment 0 bases; nucleotides outside the gene matches: 9. CDR1 is LNHNV, CDR2 YYDKDF, per germline (reference sequence). This CDR3 has 19 amino acids. CDR3 in amino acids: CATSRGTGGTNLAKNIQYF. CDR3 DNA sequence: TGTGCCACCAGCAGAGGGACAGGGGGTACCAATTTAGCCAAAAACATTCAGTACTTC. Using reference TRBV15 and TRBJ2-4 for the parts outside the CDR3, the full variable domain is DAMVIQNPRYQVTQFGKPVTLSCSQTLNHNVMYWYQQKSSQAPKLLFHYYDKDFNNEADTPDNFQSRRPNTSFCFLDIRSPGLGDTAMYLCATSRGTGGTNLAKNIQYFGAGTRLSVL.

The J gene is TRBJ1-5, the V gene TRBV29-1; 9 nucleotides line up with TRBD1. Germline V CDR1 and CDR2: SQVTM, ANQGSEA. The CDR3 spans 13 residues. Trimming at V came to 8 bases and at J to 4 bases, leaving 6 bases not matched to a gene. The CDR3 loop reads CSYSGQGNQPQHF. DNA for the CDR3: TGCAGCTATTCGGGACAGGGAAATCAGCCCCAGCATTTT.

The rearrangement links TRBV19 to TRBJ2-3; 14 nucleotides agree with TRBD2. Germline V gene data show CDR1 as LNHDA and CDR2 as SQIVND (reference sequence). CDR3 size: 17 residues. V was pared by 5 bases and J by 4 bases, with 8 bases of the junction left unmatched. The CDR3 loop reads CASSVGLAGGSADTQYF. The CDR3 bases are TGTGCCAGTAGTGTCGGACTAGCGGGGGGATCAGCAGATACGCAGTATTTT.

The chain has TRBV6-5 and TRBJ1-1; 7 bases match TRBD1. The V gene end was trimmed by 7 bases and the J gene end by 3 bases; junction bases not matched to a gene: 5. Germline lookup yields CDR1 MNHEY and CDR2 SVGAGI. The CDR3 is 13 amino acids. Here the CDR3 reads CASILDRYTEAFF. Here the CDR3 DNA reads TGTGCCAGCATATTGGACAGGTACACTGAAGCTTTCTTT.

This clone showed up many times. The chain's CDR3 is CSVQGGSNQPQHF. The CDR3, as DNA: TGCAGCGTGCAGGGTGGGAGCAATCAGCCCCAGCATTTT. The rearrangement joins TRBV29-1 to TRBJ1-5; possible D gene TRBD1, 5 bases. Trimming shortened V by 6 bases and J by 1 base, and 10 bases separated the two germline ends. From germline, CDR1 is SQVTM and CDR2 ANQGSEA. The CDR3 consists of 13 residues.

The chain links TRBV20-1 to TRBJ2-4; weak D call: TRBD2 (5 bases). The CDR3 length is 19 residues. The V end lost 3 bases, the J end lost 0 bases, and 24 bases lay between the germline ends. Germline V gene lookup returns CDR1 DFQATT and CDR2 SNEGSKA (reference sequence). The CDR3 nucleotides are TGCAGTGCTAGTGAGGGCCCCGGGAAGCGCCCACTAGCCAAAAACATTCAGTACTTC. Encoded protein: CSASEGPGKRPLAKNIQYF.

This clone was seen a few times. This chain connects TRBV5-1 to TRBJ1-2; 8 positions agree with TRBD1. The CDR3 runs 14 residues. Germline trimming cut 4 bases from V and 6 bases from J; bases unmatched to any gene: 8. Germline-derived CDR1 and CDR2 are SGHRS and YFSETQ. The CDR3 sequence is CASSRTGGKDGYTF. The CDR3 DNA follows: TGCGCCAGCAGCCGTACAGGGGGTAAGGATGGCTACACCTTC.

CDR3 region: CASSVATGNTEAFF. As DNA, the CDR3 is TGTGCCAGCAGCGTAGCTACTGGGAACACTGAAGCTTTCTTT. The chain recombines TRBV9 with TRBJ1-1; D remains unclear. In germline, CDR1 is SGDLS, CDR2 YYNGEE. This CDR3 has 14 amino acids. The germline V and J ends were trimmed by 0 bases and 1 base, with 7 bases remaining between them.

The chain employs TRBV19 and TRBJ2-1; 13 nucleotides agree with TRBD2. The CDR3 runs to 16 residues. Looked up from germline, CDR1 is LNHDA and CDR2 is SQIVND (reference sequence). With V trimmed by 7 bases and J by 5 bases, 8 bases remained unmatched. The CDR3 region is CASTRTSGGYDNEQFF. CDR3 in DNA: TGTGCCAGTACCCGGACTAGCGGGGGATACGACAATGAGCAGTTCTTC.